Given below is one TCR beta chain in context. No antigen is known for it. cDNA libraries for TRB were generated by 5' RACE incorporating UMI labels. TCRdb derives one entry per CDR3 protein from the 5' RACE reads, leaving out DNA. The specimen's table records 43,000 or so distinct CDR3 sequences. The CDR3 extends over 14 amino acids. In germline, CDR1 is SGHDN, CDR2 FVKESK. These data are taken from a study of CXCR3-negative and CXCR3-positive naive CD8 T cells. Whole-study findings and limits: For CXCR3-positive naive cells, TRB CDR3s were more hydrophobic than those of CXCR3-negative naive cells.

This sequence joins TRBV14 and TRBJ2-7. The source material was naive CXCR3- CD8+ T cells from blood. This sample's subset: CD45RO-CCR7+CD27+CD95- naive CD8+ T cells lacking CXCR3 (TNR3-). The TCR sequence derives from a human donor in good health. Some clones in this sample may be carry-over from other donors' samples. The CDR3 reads CASSQGRSSYEQYF.